This T cell receptor (beta chain) came from a study of TIL therapy for anti-PD-1-resistant metastatic lung cancer. Study-wide context: Tumors had a median PD-L1 proportion score of about 6%. Four tumors were EGFR-mutant and two were ALK-rearranged.

Time point reported: pre-treatment sample, taken before nivolumab and TIL therapy. Adults with stage 4 NSCLC were enrolled in a phase I trial. The germline V and J ends were trimmed by 3 bases and 7 bases, with 15 bases remaining between them. The CDR3 totals 14 residues. The germline gives CDR1 MDHEN, CDR2 SYDVKM. The libraries were made with immunoSEQ v3. Clones were sequenced by immunoSEQ multiplex PCR, and TCRdb holds only the in-frame ones, with some missing. The sample includes tens of thousands of clones, 78% of them seen just once. The receptor's source is a person aged 25 to 80 with non-small cell lung cancer. The chain employs TRBV28 and TRBJ1-2; no clear D. The material sequenced was blood, taken at baseline. The CDR3 sequence is CASSLGGGAGGYTF. CDR3 nucleotide sequence: TGTGCCAGCAGTTTGGGAGGAGGAGCAGGTGGCTACACCTTC.